The T cell receptor beta chain described here comes from a study of blood T cell repertoires in COVID-19. Study as a whole: Whether acute or convalescent, the COVID-19 samples came from the United States, Italy and Spain. T cells, B-cell-depleted T cells, or PBMCs provided the cDNA or gDNA that served as material.

Methods used by the authors: Quantification of nucleated cells was approximated via reference gene primer amplification. Clones were sequenced by immunoSEQ multiplex PCR, and TCRdb holds only the in-frame ones, with some missing. V, J and clone size are taken as reported in that table, and D and trimming were inferred from the DNA itself. This sample has some 200,000 clones, with approximately 80% found just once. The ends lost 6 bases at V and 1 base at J; junction bases unmatched: 6. The CDR3 is made up of 15 amino acids. Per germline, CDR1 MNHEY and CDR2 SVGAGI. V and J are TRBV6-5 and TRBJ1-5, with 7 bases identical to TRBD1. The sample was peripheral blood. This clonotype was sampled from a human donor in a cohort sampled during active COVID-19. The CDR3 nucleotides are TGTGCCAGCAGCAAGGACAGGAGAAGCAATCAGCCCCAGCATTTT. Translated: CASSKDRRSNQPQHF.